One sample yielded the 25 T cell receptor beta chains listed below, sequenced in a study of CD8 T cells in ankylosing spondylitis. MiXCR, applied by TCRdb to the 5' RACE reads, yields one record per CDR3 protein. The sample has around 150,000 distinct CDR3 sequences; over 9.5% are singletons. Sequencing was done on a sample of blood, either unsorted or a sorted T cell fraction (not recorded which). The receptors were gathered from a female donor with ankylosing spondylitis or in good health (not recorded which).

Many counts were recorded for this clonotype. The V gene is TRBV20-1, the J gene TRBJ1-1; TRBD1 is a possible D gene (5 bases). Germline CDR1 is DFQATT and CDR2 is SNEGSKA (reference sequence). Trimming removed 6 bases from V and 4 bases from J, with 18 bases in between. This CDR3 region has 14 residues. The CDR3 region is CSAKMVGRGTEAFF. The CDR3 DNA follows: TGCAGTGCCAAGATGGTCGGAAGGGGCACTGAAGCTTTCTTT.

There are a few counts of this clonotype. The CDR3 DNA reads TGTGCCAGCAGTGGAGGGGAAGGAATGACTGAAGCTTTCTTT. Amino acid sequence: CASSGGEGMTEAFF. The chain is built from TRBV2 and TRBJ1-1; perhaps TRBD1 as D (5 bases). CDR1 is SNHLY, CDR2 FYNNEI, per germline. Trimming left V 4 bases short and J 5 bases short, with 14 bases between. CDR3 size: 14 residues.

This clonotype appeared a few times. The genes are TRBV7-8 and TRBJ2-1; D ambiguous. Germline V gene data show CDR1 as SGHVS and CDR2 as FQNEAQ. The CDR3 extends over 13 amino acids. Trimming left V 5 bases short and J 4 bases short, with 9 bases between. The CDR3 here is CASSPGPYNEQFF. CDR3 bases: TGTGCCAGCAGCCCCGGGCCGTACAATGAGCAGTTCTTC.

A remark on this clonotype: A much more abundant neighbour one base away suggests this may be a read error. The chain carries TRBV25-1 and TRBJ2-7, with D possibly being TRBD2 (5 bases). Germline V gives CDR1 MGHDK, CDR2 SYGVNS. This CDR3 has 14 amino acids. For the CDR3, the DNA is TGTGTCAGCACCAGTCCTAAAGGAGGCTACGAGCAGTACTTC. This sequence encodes CVSTSPKGGYEQYF.

This clonotype was seen ten or more times. The CDR3 DNA follows: TGTGCCAGCAGTTTCCCAACGCGCACAGATACGCAGTATTTT. Its translation is CASSFPTRTDTQYF. The V gene is TRBV12-3 or TRBV12-4, the J gene TRBJ2-3; no firm D call. This CDR3 has 14 amino acids. Between the trimmed V and J ends, which lost 3 bases and 1 base, there was a span of 8 bases.

This clonotype was seen ten or more times. V is TRBV27 and J is TRBJ2-1; D gene uncertain. The germline gives CDR1 MNHEY, CDR2 SMNVEV (reference sequence). The CDR3 is 10 residues long. Trimming cost V 8 bases and J 10 bases, with 9 bases left between them. The CDR3 region has the DNA TGTGCCAGCGGCTTAGTAGAGCAGTTCTTC. It yields the protein CASGLVEQFF.

This clonotype was observed a handful of times. The rearrangement links TRBV5-4 to TRBJ2-1, with a weak D call TRBD1 (6 bases). Germline CDR1 SGHNT, CDR2 YYREEE (reference sequence). The CDR3 spans 14 residues. V lost 1 base to trimming and J lost 9 bases, with 14 bases between them. The CDR3: CASSLRGGLGEQFF. The DNA for the CDR3 is TGTGCCAGCAGCTTGCGTGGGGGCCTGGGTGAGCAGTTCTTC.

V gene TRBV28 combines with J gene TRBJ2-7; D unclear. Trimming took off 7 bases at V and 6 bases at J, with 13 bases between the two ends. Germline V gives CDR1 MDHEN, CDR2 SYDVKM. This CDR3 region has 12 residues. The CDR3 DNA reads TGTGCCAGCAAGGCAGGCTCCCTCGAGCAGTACTTC. Protein sequence: CASKAGSLEQYF. The full variable domain, rest sourced from reference TRBV28 and TRBJ2-7, is DVKVTQSSRYLVKRTGEKVFLECVQDMDHENMFWYRQDPGLGLRLIYFSYDVKMKEKGDIPEGYSVSREKKERFSLILESASTNQTSMYLCASKAGSLEQYFGPGTRLTVT.

The table lists this clonotype with many counts. The V call is TRBV5-1, the J call TRBJ1-1; possible D gene TRBD1, 6 bases. V lost 2 bases and J lost 1, with 9 bases in between. From germline, CDR1 is SGHRS and CDR2 YFSETQ. There are 14 residues in the CDR3. The CDR3 DNA follows: TGCGCCAGCAGCTTTCAGGGGTCGAACACTGAAGCTTTCTTT. Amino acids: CASSFQGSNTEAFF.

This clonotype came up many times. CDR3 in DNA: TGCGCCAGCAGCCAGCAACCCCTACTTAGCGGGGGGGCCTACAATGAGCAGTTCTTC. Protein sequence: CASSQQPLLSGGAYNEQFF. The V and J genes are TRBV4-1 and TRBJ2-1; 11 positions agree with TRBD2. This CDR3 has 19 amino acids. V was clipped by 3 bases and J by 2 bases; unmatched bases: 12. Germline V CDR1 and CDR2: MGHRA, YSYEKL.

A few counts support this clonotype. This may come from a read error, since a much larger clone is one base off. The chain combines TRBV6-1 with TRBJ1-2; maybe TRBD1 (5 bases). Germline V lookup: CDR1 MNHNS, CDR2 SASEGT. CDR3 length: 13 residues. CDR3 amino acids: CASTLGLRYGDTF. CDR3 DNA: TGTGCCAGCACCTTGGGACTAAGATATGGCGACACCTTC.

This clonotype was recorded many times. This rearrangement joins TRBV3-1 to TRBJ1-5; 9 bases fit TRBD1. The germline gives CDR1 LGHDT, CDR2 YNNKEL (reference sequence). V shed 1 base, J shed 9 bases, and the junction held 7 bases outside the gene matches. This CDR3 is 15 amino acids long. The CDR3, as DNA: TGTGCCAGCAGCCAAGGGGACAGGGTCCTCGGGCCCCAGCATTTT. Its protein is CASSQGDRVLGPQHF. The full variable domain, completed using reference TRBV3-1 and TRBJ1-5, is DTAVSQTPKYLVTQMGNDKSIKCEQNLGHDTMYWYKQDSKKFLKIMFSYNNKELIINETVPNRFSPKSPDKAHLNLHINSLELGDSAVYFCASSQGDRVLGPQHFGDGTRLSIL.

This rearrangement joins TRBV20-1 to TRBJ2-2; D unclear. Germline CDR1 reads DFQATT; CDR2 reads SNEGSKA (reference sequence). This CDR3 has 14 residues. The V end lost 3 bases, the J end lost 0 bases, and 8 bases lay between the germline ends. CDR3 protein: CSASTPSNTGELFF. The CDR3 nucleotides read TGCAGTGCTAGTACGCCCTCGAACACCGGGGAGCTGTTTTTT.

This clonotype was picked up many times. The gene calls are TRBV20-1 and TRBJ2-1; D is ambiguous. Germline V gives CDR1 DFQATT, CDR2 SNEGSKA (reference sequence). CDR3 length equals 14 residues. V was shortened by 6 bases and J by 7 bases, with 19 bases between the two germline ends. The CDR3 DNA follows: TGCAGTGCCGGTCTCGGAGTTGAGAATAATGAGCAGTTCTTC. Residues: CSAGLGVENNEQFF.

This clonotype was seen at least ten times. The chain carries TRBV12-3 or TRBV12-4 and TRBJ2-1, with no clear D. The CDR3 sequence is 15 residues long. Trimming took off 3 bases at V and 0 bases at J, with 9 bases between the two ends. CDR3 residues: CASSLGRSSYNEQFF. For the CDR3, the DNA is TGTGCCAGCAGTTTGGGCCGCAGCTCCTACAATGAGCAGTTCTTC.

At least ten counts were recorded for this clonotype. The J gene is TRBJ2-2, the V gene TRBV12-3 or TRBV12-4; maybe TRBD2 (6 bases). The CDR3 is 15 residues long. V was cut by 6 bases and J by 3 bases, with 14 bases left in between. CDR3 nucleotide sequence: TGTGCCAGCAGCCCGCGGGGCGGGGACACCGGGGAGCTGTTTTTT. It codes for CASSPRGGDTGELFF.

This clonotype showed up many times. The chain couples TRBV6-2 or TRBV6-3 to TRBJ2-3, with D hard to call. Between the trimmed V and J ends, which lost 2 bases and 6 bases, there was a span of 12 bases. Germline-derived CDR1 and CDR2 are MNHEY and SVGEGT. The CDR3 length is 14 residues. CDR3 loop: CASSYLVIGDTQYF. The CDR3 DNA is TGTGCCAGCAGTTACCTGGTAATCGGGGATACGCAGTATTTT.

This clonotype was seen repeatedly, ten times or more. The chain links TRBV19 to TRBJ2-1; 7 bases agree with TRBD1. Unmatched junction bases numbered 17, after V lost 6 bases and J lost 3 bases. The germline V gene encodes CDR1 LNHDA and CDR2 SQIVND (reference sequence). CDR3 size: 18 residues. CDR3 residues: CASSWAMGDSRLYNEQFF. CDR3 DNA: TGTGCCAGTAGCTGGGCTATGGGGGACAGCCGACTCTACAATGAGCAGTTCTTC.

This clonotype was seen many times. The chain joins TRBV5-5 to TRBJ2-1, with D possibly matching TRBD1 (6 bases). Germline CDR1 SGHKS, CDR2 YYEKEE (reference sequence). Trimming left V 3 bases short and J 7 bases short, with 14 bases between. CDR3 length: 14 residues. The CDR3 region has the DNA TGTGCCAGCAGCTCCCGGGACACATTGAATGAGCAGTTCTTC. It yields the protein CASSSRDTLNEQFF. Full variable domain (rest looked up from reference TRBV5-5 and TRBJ2-1): DAGVTQSPTHLIKTRGQQVTLRCSPISGHKSVSWYQQVLGQGPQFIFQYYEKEERGRGNFPDRFSARQFPNYSSELNVNALLLGDSALYLCASSSRDTLNEQFFGPGTRLTVL.

At least ten counts were recorded for this clonotype. The gene calls are TRBV7-8 and TRBJ2-1, with 12 nucleotides matching TRBD2. Germline V CDR1 and CDR2: SGHVS, FQNEAQ. The length of the CDR3 is 16 residues. Trimming took 5 bases from V and 7 from J; bases not matched to a gene: 9. CDR3 DNA sequence: TGTGCCAGCAGCCCCTCCCGACTAGCGGGGGCAAATGAGCAGTTCTTC. Amino acids: CASSPSRLAGANEQFF.

In its sample, this clonotype was seen a few times. The chain combines TRBV6-2 or TRBV6-3 with TRBJ1-1; TRBD1 aligns across 7 bases. Germline assignment: CDR1 MNHEY and CDR2 SVGEGT. The length of the CDR3 is 14 residues. J lost 6 bases, V lost 7 bases, and 11 bases had no gene match. CDR3 sequence reads: CASTNRGVPSEAFF. CDR3 nucleotides: TGTGCCAGCACCAACAGGGGCGTTCCGTCTGAAGCTTTCTTT.

The V call is TRBV5-5, the J call TRBJ2-1, with 9 bases identical to TRBD1. The CDR3 length is 16 residues. The V gene's germline CDR1 is SGHKS and CDR2 YYEKEE (reference sequence). After removal of 4 bases from V and 2 bases from J, the junction contained 7 bases not matched to a gene. Here the CDR3 reads CASSPLQGATYNEQFF. CDR3 DNA sequence: TGTGCCAGCAGCCCACTACAGGGGGCCACCTACAATGAGCAGTTCTTC.

The chain joins TRBV28 to TRBJ1-1, with 8 bases lining up with TRBD1. This CDR3 is built from 14 residues. The V segment lost 3 bases and the J segment 6 bases; nucleotides outside the gene matches: 6. The germline V gene encodes CDR1 MDHEN and CDR2 SYDVKM. CDR3 bases: TGTGCCAGCAGTTTCCTCCAGGGGGCCTCTGAAGCTTTCTTT. Its protein product is CASSFLQGASEAFF.

This clonotype was seen repeatedly, ten times or more. This chain uses TRBV7-2 with TRBJ2-1, with 7 bases fitting TRBD2. The junction had 9 bases not matched to a gene; V was cut back by 5 bases and J by 8 bases. The germline V gene encodes CDR1 SGHTA and CDR2 FQGNSA. The length of the CDR3 is 14 residues. The CDR3 DNA follows: TGTGCCAGCAGCCCTAGCACTAGCGTCTATGAGCAGTTCTTC. Its translation: CASSPSTSVYEQFF.

Comments on this clonotype: One end of the junction varies from germline; a read error may be responsible. V and J are TRBV5-1 and TRBJ2-1; TRBD2 matches at 8 bases. Germline lookup yields CDR1 SGHRS and CDR2 YFSETQ. The CDR3 contains 17 residues. This CDR3 reads CASSLGEGGGTYNAQFF. Written as DNA, the CDR3 is TGCGCCAGCAGCTTGGGTGAGGGCGGGGGGACGTACAATGCGCAGTTCTTC.